The 30 T cell receptor beta chains below were found in one sample sequenced in a study of blood T cell repertoires in COVID-19. The method was immunoSEQ multiplex PCR; TCRdb's version includes in-frame clones alone and lacks a portion of them. The sample has 45,000 to 65,000 clones, roughly four fifths seen once. Input material: peripheral blood. Receptors were obtained from a woman aged 55-70 years with acute or convalescent COVID-19.

The chain links TRBV6-6 to TRBJ1-5; TRBD1 aligns across 8 bases. The CDR3 extends over 14 amino acids. Germline V gene lookup returns CDR1 MNHNY and CDR2 SVGAGI (reference sequence). V was clipped by 6 bases and J by 2 bases; unmatched bases: 3. The CDR3 region is CASRLQGGNQPQHF. The DNA for the CDR3 is TGTGCCAGCAGATTACAGGGGGGCAATCAGCCCCAGCATTTT.

The CDR3: CASSPTSGGFEQFF. CDR3 in DNA: TGCGCCAGCAGCCCGACTAGCGGGGGGTTTGAGCAGTTCTTC. This sequence joins TRBV4-1 and TRBJ2-1; 13 bases align to TRBD2. V trimming: 4 bases; J trimming: 9 bases; junction bases outside the gene matches: 3. Germline lookup yields CDR1 MGHRA and CDR2 YSYEKL. This CDR3 contains 14 residues.

This clone was observed a few times. The chain couples TRBV6-1 to TRBJ1-2; 8 bases align to TRBD1. With V trimmed by 1 base and J by 4 bases, 14 bases remained unmatched. The CDR3 extends over 18 amino acids. Germline V gene sequence: CDR1 MNHNS, CDR2 SASEGT. The CDR3 DNA reads as TGTGCCAGCAGTGAAGTTGTTATGGGGGACAGGAGCCTCTATGGCTACACCTTC. It yields the protein CASSEVVMGDRSLYGYTF.

This chain connects TRBV6-6 to TRBJ1-4; tentatively, D is TRBD1 (5 bases). Trimming removed 2 bases at V and 4 bases at J, with 11 bases between. This CDR3 region has 15 residues. The germline CDR1 and CDR2 sequences are MNHNY and SVGAGI (reference sequence). CDR3 in DNA: TGTGCCAGCAGTTACCAAGGACAAGATAATGAAAAACTGTTTTTT. Its translation: CASSYQGQDNEKLFF.

The J gene is TRBJ1-5, the V gene TRBV7-9, with TRBD1 matching 7 bases. The CDR3 consists of 14 residues. From germline, CDR1 is SEHNR and CDR2 FQNEAQ (reference sequence). The V gene end was trimmed by 5 bases and the J gene end by 3 bases; junction bases not matched to a gene: 4. CDR3: CASSQGQVNQPQHF. The CDR3 DNA follows: TGTGCCAGCAGCCAAGGACAGGTCAATCAGCCCCAGCATTTT.

The chain couples TRBV30 to TRBJ2-5; D is possibly TRBD1 (5 bases). From germline, CDR1 is GTSNPN and CDR2 SVGIG (reference sequence). CDR3 length: 13 amino acids. The ends were cut back, 0 bases at V and 4 bases at J, with 9 bases in the middle. Written as DNA, the CDR3 is TGTGCCTGGAGTGTACGCCAGGGAGAGACCCAGTACTTC. Its protein is CAWSVRQGETQYF. The whole variable domain, remainder taken from reference TRBV30 and TRBJ2-5, is SQTIHQWPATLVQPVGSPLSLECTVEGTSNPNLYWYRQAAGRGLQLLFYSVGIGQISSEVPQNLSASRPQDRQFILSSKKLLLSDSGFYLCAWSVRQGETQYFGPGTRLLVL.

This rearrangement joins TRBV14 to TRBJ1-1; D not resolved. V lost 4 bases and J 4 bases, leaving 10 bases between the germline ends. Germline V gene lookup returns CDR1 SGHDN and CDR2 FVKESK. The CDR3 consists of 13 residues. The CDR3 bases are TGTGCCAGCAGCCTTACCCGGGGCACTGAAGCTTTCTTT. Translation gives CASSLTRGTEAFF.

The V and J genes are TRBV5-1 and TRBJ1-1; maybe TRBD1 (5 bases). This CDR3 contains 15 residues. V was clipped by 0 bases and J by 7 bases, with 16 bases between them. The germline CDR1 and CDR2 sequences are SGHRS and YFSETQ. CDR3 sequence (DNA): TGCGCCAGCAGCTTGGCCCAAGCAGGGCGGAGTGAAGCTTTCTTT. Protein product: CASSLAQAGRSEAFF.

This chain uses TRBV5-6 with TRBJ1-1; D not certain. Germline CDR1 and CDR2: SGHDT and YYEEEE. CDR3 length: 13 amino acids. Trimming removed 4 bases at V and 1 base at J, with 8 bases between. CDR3 nucleotide sequence: TGTGCCAGCAGCGCGGGCCCGAACACTGAAGCTTTCTTT. Protein: CASSAGPNTEAFF.

CDR3 nucleotide sequence: TGCGCCAGCAGCTTGGATTTTATGAACACTGAAGCTTTCTTT. Its protein is CASSLDFMNTEAFF. The chain joins TRBV5-1 to TRBJ1-1; D gene ambiguous. Germline loops: CDR1 SGHRS, CDR2 YFSETQ. The CDR3 has 14 residues. V lost 0 bases, J lost 0 bases, and 6 bases lay in between.

The rearrangement joins TRBV18 to TRBJ2-2; 8 bases agree with TRBD1. V shed 2 bases and J 6 bases; nucleotides not matched to a gene: 5. This CDR3 comprises 15 residues. Per germline, CDR1 KGHSH and CDR2 LQKENI. The CDR3 coding sequence is TGTGCCAGCTCACCATCGCGACAGGGGTCCGGGGAGCTGTTTTTT. Translation gives CASSPSRQGSGELFF.

V is TRBV19 and J is TRBJ1-4; tentatively, D is TRBD1 (6 bases). CDR1 is LNHDA, CDR2 SQIVND, per germline (reference sequence). CDR3 size: 15 residues. Trimming took 4 bases from V and 7 from J, leaving 16 bases between them. The CDR3 DNA follows: TGTGCCAGTAGTACTCAGGGGCTGCCGGGTGAAAAACTGTTTTTT. This codes for CASSTQGLPGEKLFF.

V usage is TRBV24-1 and J usage is TRBJ2-2; 8 nucleotides agree with TRBD1. The germline CDR1 and CDR2 sequences are KGHDR and SFDVKD. The CDR3 runs to 18 residues. V lost 0 bases and J lost 0; bases outside the gene matches: 5. CDR3 sequence: CATSDLPGQGPNTGELFF. In nucleotides, the CDR3 is TGTGCCACCAGTGATTTGCCCGGACAGGGCCCGAACACCGGGGAGCTGTTTTTT.

The chain has TRBV7-3 and TRBJ1-6; D is perhaps TRBD1 (5 bases). This CDR3 has 17 amino acids. The ends were cut back, 5 bases at V and 3 bases at J, with 17 bases in the middle. In germline, CDR1 is SGHTA, CDR2 FQGTGA. The DNA of the CDR3 is TGTGCCAGCAGCCTAGGGGTTTTCGGTGGCTATAATTCACCCCTCCACTTT. Protein: CASSLGVFGGYNSPLHF.

V and J are TRBV27 and TRBJ1-1; TRBD1 agrees at 7 bases. The ends lost 2 bases at V and 12 bases at J; junction bases unmatched: 9. Germline-derived CDR1 and CDR2 are MNHEY and SMNVEV (reference sequence). This CDR3 is 13 amino acids long. For the CDR3, the DNA is TGTGCCAGCAGTTTACAGGGGGGACTTGGGACTTTCTTT. It encodes CASSLQGGLGTFF.

V and J are TRBV9 and TRBJ2-3; no firm D call. V lost 3 bases and J 0 bases, leaving 5 bases between the germline ends. Germline V gene sequence: CDR1 SGDLS, CDR2 YYNGEE. The CDR3 is 13 amino acids. The CDR3 is CASSALSTDTQYF. In DNA form, the CDR3 reads TGTGCCAGCAGCGCACTCAGCACAGATACGCAGTATTTT.

The V call is TRBV28, the J call TRBJ2-7; 10 bases map to TRBD1. The V segment lost 4 bases and the J segment 3 bases; nucleotides outside the gene matches: 6. This CDR3 comprises 15 residues. Germline-derived CDR1 and CDR2 are MDHEN and SYDVKM. The CDR3 sequence is CASSSRDRGGYEQYF. CDR3 in DNA: TGTGCCAGCAGTTCCCGGGACAGGGGAGGCTACGAGCAGTACTTC.

This clone has only a few counts. The rearrangement uses TRBV5-1 and TRBJ2-5; D possibly corresponds to TRBD2 (5 bases). Germline CDR1 and CDR2: SGHRS and YFSETQ. The V gene lost 1 base and the J gene lost 5 bases, with 9 bases spanning the gap. The CDR3 consists of 13 residues. CDR3 nucleotides: TGCGCCAGCAGCTTGTATCCGGGGGAGACCCAGTACTTC. This codes for CASSLYPGETQYF.

V gene TRBV10-1 combines with J gene TRBJ1-5, with no clear D. Germline CDR1 is WNHNN and CDR2 is SYGVQD (reference sequence). V lost 5 bases and J lost 4, with 9 bases in between. The CDR3 has 13 amino acids. The CDR3 sequence is CASSPDWNQPQHF. In nucleotides, the CDR3 is TGCGCCAGCAGTCCCGACTGGAATCAGCCCCAGCATTTT.

The J gene is TRBJ1-2, the V gene TRBV18; TRBD1 aligns across 12 bases. The CDR3 length is 13 residues. From germline, CDR1 is KGHSH and CDR2 LQKENI. J lost 6 bases, V lost 6 bases, and 2 bases had no gene match. CDR3 residues: CASSGTGGDGYTF. CDR3 nucleotides: TGTGCCAGCTCCGGGACAGGGGGCGATGGCTACACCTTC.

The V and J genes are TRBV5-1 and TRBJ1-5; 7 bases map to TRBD1. The CDR3 runs 13 residues. Germline V gene lookup returns CDR1 SGHRS and CDR2 YFSETQ. After removal of 3 bases from V and 5 bases from J, the junction contained 2 bases not matched to a gene. The CDR3 region has the DNA TGCGCCAGCAGCTGGGACAGCGATCAGCCCCAGCATTTT. This gives the protein CASSWDSDQPQHF.

CDR3 in DNA: TGTGCCAGCAGCTCACAGAGGGGACTCCTCCAAGAGACCCAGTACTTC. Its protein is CASSSQRGLLQETQYF. The chain uses TRBV7-9 and TRBJ2-5; perhaps TRBD2 as D (6 bases). The CDR3 is 16 amino acids. Germline V CDR1 and CDR2: SEHNR, FQNEAQ (reference sequence). V was cut by 4 bases and J by 1 base, with 16 bases left in between.

The chain employs TRBV15 and TRBJ1-3; maybe TRBD1 (6 bases). Trimming shortened V by 0 bases and J by 0 bases, and 18 bases separated the two germline ends. The CDR3 extends over 19 amino acids. Per germline, CDR1 LNHNV and CDR2 YYDKDF (reference sequence). The CDR3 loop reads CATSRESRWTTGSGNTIYF. In nucleotides, the CDR3 is TGTGCCACCAGCAGAGAGTCCAGGTGGACGACAGGCTCTGGAAACACCATATATTTT.

The chain employs TRBV3-1 (or the pseudogene TRBV3-2) and TRBJ2-3; TRBD2 might be the D (5 bases). The V and J ends lost 4 bases and 1 base respectively, with 9 bases between them. CDR3 length: 14 residues. Germline lookup yields CDR1 LGHDT and CDR2 YNNKEL (reference sequence). CDR3: CASSRTARTDTQYF. In DNA form, the CDR3 reads TGTGCCAGCAGCCGGACTGCACGCACAGATACGCAGTATTTT.

The chain couples TRBV28 to TRBJ2-3; 8 bases are shared with TRBD2. The V gene's germline CDR1 is MDHEN and CDR2 SYDVKM. The CDR3 contains 17 residues. Germline trimming cut 2 bases from V and 0 bases from J; bases unmatched to any gene: 7. CDR3 bases: TGTGCCAGCAGTTTAGCGGGGGGCCATACGAGCACAGATACGCAGTATTTT. It is translated as CASSLAGGHTSTDTQYF.

This clone was seen once. The chain couples TRBV3-1 (or the pseudogene TRBV3-2) to TRBJ1-2, with TRBD1 matching over 10 bases. This CDR3 is 15 amino acids long. Per the germline V gene, CDR1 is LGHDT and CDR2 is YNNKEL (reference sequence). V shed 5 bases and J 8 bases; nucleotides not matched to a gene: 11. The CDR3 nucleotides are TGTGCCAGCAGCGGATCAGACAGGGGGCGTGGAGGCTACACCTTC. It is translated as CASSGSDRGRGGYTF.

The chain uses TRBV18 and TRBJ2-2; possible D gene TRBD1, 5 bases. The CDR3 has 16 amino acids. Looked up from germline, CDR1 is KGHSH and CDR2 is LQKENI. Trimming took 1 base from V and 0 from J, leaving 9 bases between them. The CDR3 DNA reads TGTGCCAGCTCACCACAAGGACAAACGAACACCGGGGAGCTGTTTTTT. It yields the protein CASSPQGQTNTGELFF.

The chain joins TRBV10-3 to TRBJ1-3; 9 positions match TRBD1. The CDR3 spans 16 residues. Germline trimming cut 2 bases from V and 2 bases from J; bases unmatched to any gene: 4. CDR1 is ENHRY and CDR2 is SYGVKD in the germline V gene. This chain's CDR3 is CAISEPRTGAGNTIYF. The CDR3 bases are TGTGCCATCAGTGAGCCCAGGACAGGGGCTGGAAACACCATATATTTT.

The chain combines TRBV10-3 with TRBJ2-7; TRBD1 agrees at 9 bases. V shed 11 bases, J shed 4 bases, and the junction held 12 bases outside the gene matches. The CDR3 is made up of 14 amino acids. Germline V CDR1 and CDR2: ENHRY, SYGVKD. This chain's CDR3 is CAVSPGQGPYEQYF. CDR3 nucleotides: TGTGCCGTCTCTCCGGGACAGGGACCGTACGAGCAGTACTTC.

The chain has TRBV6-6 and TRBJ2-7; 7 bases are shared with TRBD1. The CDR3 consists of 14 residues. The V gene's germline CDR1 is MNHNY and CDR2 SVGAGI (reference sequence). With 0 bases clipped from V and 7 bases from J, the junction kept 6 bases outside the gene matches. The CDR3 region is CASSYSTGSDEQYF. The CDR3 coding sequence is TGTGCCAGCAGTTACTCGACAGGGAGTGATGAGCAGTACTTC.